These 21 T cell receptor beta chains were all obtained from the same sample, sequenced in a study of CD8+CD57+ T cells in acquired aplastic anemia. The patients chosen for sequencing had shown expansion of CD8+CD57+ cells (detected by flow cytometry). The template for TCR beta VDJ and CDR3 sequence profiling was genomic DNA. TCRdb itself ran the reads through MiXCR, one entry per CDR3 protein. The sample includes under 350,000 distinct CDR3 sequences, roughly 53% of them seen just once. Material for sequencing was sorted CD4+, CD8+, or CD8+CD57+ T cells (not recorded which) from PBMCs. The receptor set was obtained from a human donor with aplastic anemia.

This rearrangement joins TRBV20-1 to TRBJ1-4; D remains ambiguous. Germline CDR1 and CDR2: DFQATT and SNEGSKA (reference sequence). The CDR3 is 14 amino acids. V was shortened by 5 bases and J by 4 bases, with 14 bases between the two germline ends. Written as DNA, the CDR3 is TGCAGTGCTGTCAGCATATCCCTTAATGAAAAACTGTTTTTT. It codes for CSAVSISLNEKLFF.

This chain links TRBV7-2 with TRBJ1-6; 8 bases line up with TRBD1. V lost 5 bases, J lost 3 bases, and 6 bases stayed unmatched. This CDR3 has 16 amino acids. The germline V gene encodes CDR1 SGHTA and CDR2 FQGNSA. CDR3: CASSRGDRFYNSPLHF. CDR3 DNA sequence: TGTGCCAGCAGCCGGGGGGACAGGTTCTATAATTCACCCCTCCACTTT.

CDR3 sequence reads: CASSFGTGSYEQYF. The DNA of the CDR3 is TGTGCCAGCAGTTTCGGGACAGGGTCCTACGAGCAGTACTTC. The rearrangement uses TRBV6-6 and TRBJ2-7, with 9 bases identical to TRBD1. This CDR3 has 14 residues. Germline V gives CDR1 MNHNY, CDR2 SVGAGI (reference sequence). Trimming cost V 4 bases and J 1 base; bases outside gene matches: 2.

This clonotype came up a few times. A read error is possible here, since a much larger clone lies one base away. The CDR3 ends on some other residue instead of the conserved phenylalanine or tryptophan, so this is likely a read error. The chain is built from TRBV25-1 and TRBJ2-7, with 7 bases that match TRBD2. J lost 4 bases, V lost 6 bases, and 6 bases had no gene match. The CDR3 covers 13 residues. Germline V gives CDR1 MGHDK, CDR2 SYGVNS. DNA for the CDR3: TGTGCCAGCAGATGGGGCGGGAGTTACGAGCAGTACCTC. This codes for CASRWGGSYEQYL.

This clonotype was recorded many times. The chain combines TRBV11-2 with TRBJ2-7; TRBD2 matches 8 bases. The CDR3 has 15 amino acids. The V gene's germline CDR1 is SGHAT and CDR2 FQNNGV. The V gene end was trimmed by 2 bases and the J gene end by 3 bases; junction bases not matched to a gene: 6. The CDR3 DNA sequence: TGTGCCAGCAGCTTATATGCGGGAGGACTCTACGAGCAGTACTTC. Translated: CASSLYAGGLYEQYF. The entire variable domain, with the rest obtained from reference TRBV11-2 and TRBJ2-7, is as follows: EAGVAQSPRYKIIEKRQSVAFWCNPISGHATLYWYQQILGQGPKLLIQFQNNGVVDDSQLPKDRFSAERLKGVDSTLKIQPAKLEDSAVYLCASSLYAGGLYEQYFGPGTRLTVT.

This chain uses TRBV20-1 with TRBJ1-4; no clear D. Per the germline V gene, CDR1 is DFQATT and CDR2 is SNEGSKA (reference sequence). The CDR3 has 14 amino acids. The germline V and J ends were trimmed by 2 bases and 3 bases, with 10 bases remaining between them. The CDR3 nucleotides are TGCAGTGCTAGACCGTGGGCCGCTAATGAAAAACTGTTTTTT. Its translation is CSARPWAANEKLFF.

This chain uses TRBV5-1 with TRBJ2-1, with D hard to call. The CDR3 covers 14 residues. V was cut by 3 bases and J by 3 bases, with 10 bases left in between. Germline assignment: CDR1 SGHRS and CDR2 YFSETQ. CDR3 coding DNA: TGCGCCAGCAGCTCCCCGGCCAACTACAATGAGCAGTTCTTC. Amino acid sequence: CASSSPANYNEQFF.

The chain uses TRBV20-1 and TRBJ2-2; tentative D call: TRBD1 (6 bases). This CDR3 region has 10 residues. V was trimmed by 6 bases and J by 7 bases, leaving 6 bases between them. Germline V CDR1 and CDR2: DFQATT, SNEGSKA (reference sequence). The CDR3 sequence: CSAGGGELFF. The CDR3 DNA is TGCAGTGCAGGGGGCGGGGAGCTGTTTTTT.

This clonotype was picked up many times. A read error is possible here, since a much larger clone lies one base away. CDR3 DNA sequence: TGTGCCAGCAGTGTGGACAGTACCTCTGGAAACACCATATATTTT. Protein sequence: CASSVDSTSGNTIYF. The rearrangement uses TRBV2 and TRBJ1-3; the D gene is possibly TRBD1 (6 bases). V was clipped by 4 bases and J by 0 bases, with 10 bases between them. CDR3 length equals 15 residues. CDR1 is SNHLY, CDR2 FYNNEI, per germline. Full variable domain (missing parts from reference TRBV2 and TRBJ1-3): EPEVTQTPSHQVTQMGQEVILRCVPISNHLYFYWYRQILGQKVEFLVSFYNNEISEKSEIFDDQFSVERPDGSNFTLKIRSTKLEDSAMYFCASSVDSTSGNTIYFGEGSWLTVV.

This clonotype was recorded at least ten times. This chain links TRBV5-1 with TRBJ2-4; D is uncertain. The V end lost 7 bases, the J end lost 7 bases, and 15 bases lay between the germline ends. Germline-derived CDR1 and CDR2 are SGHRS and YFSETQ. CDR3 length: 13 residues. For the CDR3, the DNA is TGCGCCAGCTCCGACGGCTTGGGGAACATTCAGTACTTC. It is translated as CASSDGLGNIQYF. Full variable domain (rest looked up from reference TRBV5-1 and TRBJ2-4): KAGVTQTPRYLIKTRGQQVTLSCSPISGHRSVSWYQQTPGQGLQFLFEYFSETQRNKGNFPGRFSGRQFSNSRSEMNVSTLELGDSALYLCASSDGLGNIQYFGAGTRLSVL.

V and J are TRBV25-1 and TRBJ1-1; 9 positions agree with TRBD1. CDR1 is MGHDK and CDR2 is SYGVNS in the germline V gene. Trimming at V came to 4 bases and at J to 3 bases, leaving 6 bases not matched to a gene. The CDR3 is 15 amino acids. The CDR3 loop is CASSGYRGQDTEAFF. CDR3 nucleotide sequence: TGTGCCAGCAGTGGCTACAGGGGGCAGGACACTGAAGCTTTCTTT. The entire variable domain, with the rest obtained from reference TRBV25-1 and TRBJ1-1, is as follows: EADIYQTPRYLVIGTGKKITLECSQTMGHDKMYWYQQDPGMELHLIHYSYGVNSTEKGDLSSESTVSRIRTEHFPLTLESARPSHTSQYLCASSGYRGQDTEAFFGQGTRLTVV.

For the CDR3, the DNA is TGTGCCAGCAGCTCGAGTCCGACGGGGACCGGGGAGCTGTTTTTT. Protein: CASSSSPTGTGELFF. The J gene is TRBJ2-2, the V gene TRBV7-9, with D perhaps TRBD2 (5 bases). The ends were cut back, 4 bases at V and 5 bases at J, with 14 bases in the middle. This CDR3 spans 15 amino acids. Germline V gene lookup returns CDR1 SEHNR and CDR2 FQNEAQ (reference sequence).

For this clonotype: One junction end disagrees with the germline gene, perhaps due to a read error. In DNA form, the CDR3 reads TGTGCCAGCAGCTTGACAGGGAATAAGCCCCAGCATTTT. This codes for CASSLTGNKPQHF. V usage is TRBV5-1 and J usage is TRBJ1-5, with TRBD1 matching over 7 bases. This CDR3 region has 13 residues. Looked up from germline, CDR1 is SGHRS and CDR2 is YFSETQ.

This clonotype showed up just a few times. This rearrangement joins TRBV20-1 to TRBJ1-5, with no clear D. CDR3 length equals 13 residues. V lost 3 bases and J 3 bases, leaving 9 bases between the germline ends. Germline CDR1 DFQATT, CDR2 SNEGSKA (reference sequence). The chain's CDR3 is CSASGGFNQPQHF. The DNA for the CDR3 is TGCAGTGCTAGCGGAGGATTCAATCAGCCCCAGCATTTT.

The CDR3 sequence is CASNPPTDVPEQYF. The CDR3 DNA reads as TGTGCCAGCAACCCACCTACTGACGTTCCCGAGCAGTACTTC. This chain links TRBV6-2 or TRBV6-3 with TRBJ2-7; D is unclear. CDR1 is MNHEY, CDR2 SVGEGT, per germline. The ends were cut back, 7 bases at V and 6 bases at J, with 19 bases in the middle. The CDR3 consists of 14 residues.

This clonotype showed up many times. J is TRBJ2-2 and V is TRBV2; D unclear. Between the trimmed V and J ends, which lost 5 bases and 7 bases, there was a span of 17 bases. The CDR3 sequence is 15 residues long. The germline V gene encodes CDR1 SNHLY and CDR2 FYNNEI. DNA for the CDR3: TGTGCCAGCAGTTGGACGGAACCCAATAGCGGGGAGCTGTTTTTT. Protein sequence: CASSWTEPNSGELFF.

This clonotype was observed a few times. The V and J genes are TRBV20-1 and TRBJ2-7; 7 bases agree with TRBD1. With V trimmed by 2 bases and J by 1 base, 2 bases remained unmatched. Germline V gene lookup returns CDR1 DFQATT and CDR2 SNEGSKA (reference sequence). The CDR3 runs 13 residues. Written as DNA, the CDR3 is TGCAGTGCTAGAACAGGGGAGTCCTACGAGCAGTACTTC. Protein sequence: CSARTGESYEQYF.

This rearrangement joins TRBV2 to TRBJ1-6; possible D gene TRBD1, 5 bases. In germline, CDR1 is SNHLY, CDR2 FYNNEI. V was shortened by 1 base and J by 7 bases, with 8 bases between the two germline ends. This CDR3 spans 14 amino acids. In DNA form, the CDR3 reads TGTGCCAGCAGTGAAGGATGGGGGAATTCACCCCTCCACTTT. Amino acids: CASSEGWGNSPLHF.

The table lists this clonotype with many counts. The CDR3: CASSFGQGFAGELFF. DNA of the CDR3: TGTGCCAGCAGCTTCGGACAGGGGTTCGCCGGGGAGCTGTTTTTT. The V call is TRBV9, the J call TRBJ2-2; 9 bases align to TRBD1. Germline trimming cut 4 bases from V and 6 bases from J; bases unmatched to any gene: 7. Germline CDR1 reads SGDLS; CDR2 reads YYNGEE. This CDR3 has 15 residues.

This clonotype was found once. The chain has TRBV5-1 and TRBJ2-2; 15 bases agree with TRBD2. The CDR3 is made up of 18 amino acids. The junction had 6 bases not matched to a gene; V was cut back by 4 bases and J by 2 bases. Germline CDR1 SGHRS, CDR2 YFSETQ. As DNA, the CDR3 is TGCGCCAGCAGCGCTGGACTAGCGGGAGGGGCTAACACCGGGGAGCTGTTTTTT. It encodes CASSAGLAGGANTGELFF. Variable domain in full (rest from reference TRBV5-1 and TRBJ2-2): KAGVTQTPRYLIKTRGQQVTLSCSPISGHRSVSWYQQTPGQGLQFLFEYFSETQRNKGNFPGRFSGRQFSNSRSEMNVSTLELGDSALYLCASSAGLAGGANTGELFFGEGSRLTVL.

There are a few counts of this clonotype. The CDR3 sequence is CSGDRGNTEAFF. The CDR3 coding sequence is TGCAGCGGTGACAGGGGGAACACTGAAGCTTTCTTT. This chain connects TRBV29-1 to TRBJ1-1, with 8 bases identical to TRBD1. The CDR3 spans 12 residues. J gave up 1 base and V 7 bases, and 2 bases lay outside the gene matches. Per the germline V gene, CDR1 is SQVTM and CDR2 is ANQGSEA. Supplemented by reference TRBV29-1 and TRBJ1-1, the full variable domain reads SAVISQKPSRDICQRGTSLTIQCQVDSQVTMMFWYRQQPGQSLTLIATANQGSEATYESGFVIDKFPISRPNLTFSTLTVSNMSPEDSSIYLCSGDRGNTEAFFGQGTRLTVV.